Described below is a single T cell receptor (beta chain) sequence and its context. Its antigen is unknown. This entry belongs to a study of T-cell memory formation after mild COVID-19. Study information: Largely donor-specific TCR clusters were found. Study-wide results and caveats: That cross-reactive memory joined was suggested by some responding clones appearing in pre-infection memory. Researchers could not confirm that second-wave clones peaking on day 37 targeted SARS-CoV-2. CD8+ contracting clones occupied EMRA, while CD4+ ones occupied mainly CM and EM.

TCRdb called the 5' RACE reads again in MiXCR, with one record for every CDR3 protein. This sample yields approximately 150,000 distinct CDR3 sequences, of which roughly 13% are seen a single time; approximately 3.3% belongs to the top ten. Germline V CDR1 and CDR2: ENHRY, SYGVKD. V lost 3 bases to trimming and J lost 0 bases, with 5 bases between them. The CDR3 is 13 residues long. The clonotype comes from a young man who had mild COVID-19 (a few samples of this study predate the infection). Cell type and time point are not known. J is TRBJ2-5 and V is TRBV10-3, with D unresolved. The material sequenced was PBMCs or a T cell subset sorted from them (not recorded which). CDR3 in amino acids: CAISDQNQETQYF. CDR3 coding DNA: TGTGCCATCAGTGATCAGAACCAAGAGACCCAGTACTTC.